These T cell receptor beta chains were read from a single sample in a study of T cells in Graves' hyperthyroidism and ophthalmopathy. One entry per CDR3 protein results from TCRdb running MiXCR on the multiplex PCR reads. The repertoire includes roughly 500,000 distinct CDR3 sequences, around 42% of them detected once, and about 20% sits in the top ten. Input material: peripheral blood or thyroid tissue (not recorded which). The receptors were gathered from an adult woman with Graves' disease, either hyperthyroidism or ophthalmopathy (not recorded which). Each CDR3 is given with its conserved first and last residue. D genes are given only for firm matches. The size of a clone is reported for some rows only, either as once, few or many, or as a class for expanded clones.

j_call: TRBJ2-1
d_call: TRBD1
v_call: TRBV24-1
clone_size: .
cdr3_aa: CATSRGTGLNEQFF
cdr3_nt: TGTGCCACCAGTAGGGGGACAGGGCTCAATGAGCAGTTCTTC

j_call: TRBJ1-1
d_call: TRBD1
v_call: TRBV11-2
clone_size: .
cdr3_aa: CASSVQTGGSRTSNTEAFF
cdr3_nt: TGTGCCAGCAGCGTCCAGACAGGGGGCAGCCGCACCTCGAACACTGAAGCTTTCTTT

j_call: TRBJ2-6
d_call: .
v_call: TRBV9
clone_size: .
cdr3_aa: CASSPAGAANVLTF
cdr3_nt: TGTGCCAGCAGCCCCGCTGGGGCAGCCAACGTCCTGACTTTC

j_call: TRBJ1-2
d_call: .
v_call: TRBV6-2/TRBV6-3
clone_size: many
cdr3_aa: CASSYSPAKGYTF
cdr3_nt: TGTGCCAGCAGTTACAGCCCAGCTAAGGGCTACACCTTC

j_call: TRBJ2-7
d_call: TRBD2
v_call: TRBV6-1
clone_size: .
cdr3_aa: CASSQPGLAGGEQYF
cdr3_nt: TGTGCCAGCAGCCAACCGGGACTAGCGGGAGGTGAGCAGTACTTC

j_call: TRBJ2-7
d_call: .
v_call: TRBV7-9
clone_size: few
cdr3_aa: CASSSTGPNTQYF
cdr3_nt: TGTGCCAGCAGCTCAACAGGTCCCAATACCCAGTACTTC

j_call: TRBJ2-7
d_call: .
v_call: TRBV5-4
clone_size: .
cdr3_aa: CASSTTGEGEQYF
cdr3_nt: TGTGCCAGCAGCACCACAGGGGAGGGCGAGCAGTACTTC

j_call: TRBJ1-2
d_call: TRBD1
v_call: TRBV11-2
clone_size: .
cdr3_aa: CASSSSGTGVGYGYTF
cdr3_nt: TGTGCCAGCAGCTCCTCCGGGACAGGGGTTGGCTATGGCTACACCTTC

j_call: TRBJ1-1
d_call: TRBD1
v_call: TRBV7-9
clone_size: once
cdr3_aa: CASTAGGQMNTEAFF
cdr3_nt: TGTGCCAGCACGGCAGGGGGACAGATGAACACTGAAGCTTTCTTT

j_call: TRBJ1-1
d_call: .
v_call: TRBV18
clone_size: .
cdr3_aa: CASSPNKRGSKAFF
cdr3_nt: TGTGCCAGCTCACCCAACAAGAGGGGCAGTAAAGCTTTCTTT

j_call: TRBJ1-2
d_call: .
v_call: TRBV12-3/TRBV12-4
clone_size: .
cdr3_aa: CASSEGGLYGYTF
cdr3_nt: TGTGCCAGCAGTGAAGGAGGGCTCTATGGCTACACCTTC

j_call: TRBJ1-3
d_call: .
v_call: TRBV7-3
clone_size: once
cdr3_aa: CASSLRQGVVRNTIYF
cdr3_nt: TGTGCCAGCAGCTTACGGCAGGGAGTTGTTAGAAACACCATATATTTT

j_call: TRBJ2-7
d_call: .
v_call: TRBV7-2
clone_size: many
cdr3_aa: CASSFSLVVGDEQYF
cdr3_nt: TGTGCCAGCAGCTTTAGTCTAGTTGTGGGCGACGAGCAGTACTTC

j_call: TRBJ1-1
d_call: .
v_call: TRBV4-1
clone_size: many
cdr3_aa: CASSQVPPGKNTEAFF
cdr3_nt: TGCGCCAGCAGCCAAGTCCCCCCAGGAAAAAACACTGAAGCTTTCTTT

j_call: TRBJ1-1
d_call: .
v_call: TRBV5-1
clone_size: many
cdr3_aa: CASSLDGRANTEAFF
cdr3_nt: TGCGCCAGCAGCTTGGATGGCAGGGCGAACACTGAAGCTTTCTTT

j_call: TRBJ1-1
d_call: .
v_call: TRBV7-2
clone_size: .
cdr3_aa: CTSRVLTGTEAFF
cdr3_nt: TGTACCAGCAGAGTTTTGACAGGCACTGAAGCTTTCTTT

j_call: TRBJ2-2
d_call: .
v_call: TRBV25-1
clone_size: many
cdr3_aa: CASSDTGEAGELFF
cdr3_nt: TGTGCCAGCAGTGATACAGGGGAGGCCGGGGAGCTGTTTTTT

j_call: TRBJ2-7
d_call: TRBD2
v_call: TRBV4-2
clone_size: .
cdr3_aa: CASSETGTSKREQYF
cdr3_nt: TGTGCCAGCAGCGAAACTGGGACTAGTAAGAGGGAGCAGTACTTC

j_call: TRBJ1-6
d_call: .
v_call: TRBV14
clone_size: .
cdr3_aa: CASSQFLNSYNSPLHF
cdr3_nt: TGTGCCAGCAGCCAATTTTTGAACTCCTATAATTCACCCCTCCACTTT

j_call: TRBJ2-7
d_call: .
v_call: TRBV2
clone_size: .
cdr3_aa: CASSARTGRVSYEQYF
cdr3_nt: TGTGCCAGCAGCGCGAGGACAGGGAGGGTGTCCTACGAGCAGTACTTC

j_call: TRBJ1-5
d_call: .
v_call: TRBV18
clone_size: few
cdr3_aa: CASSLYSMDYSNQPQHF
cdr3_nt: TGTGCCAGCTCACTATATTCGATGGATTATAGCAATCAGCCCCAGCATTTT

j_call: TRBJ2-2
d_call: .
v_call: TRBV2
clone_size: many
cdr3_aa: CATRGSSGTGELFF
cdr3_nt: TGTGCCACCAGAGGCAGCTCGGGCACCGGGGAGCTGTTTTTT

j_call: TRBJ1-6
d_call: .
v_call: TRBV7-8
clone_size: .
cdr3_aa: CASSLSMGSPLHF
cdr3_nt: TGTGCCAGCAGTTTGAGCATGGGATCACCCCTCCACTTT

j_call: TRBJ2-5
d_call: TRBD2
v_call: TRBV7-2
clone_size: .
cdr3_aa: CASSFLAGIKRETQYF
cdr3_nt: TGTGCCAGCAGCTTCCTAGCGGGAATCAAAAGGGAGACCCAGTACTTC